This T cell receptor (beta chain) was sequenced for a study of blood T cell repertoires in COVID-19. With 6 bases clipped from V and 3 bases from J, the junction kept 7 bases outside the gene matches. This CDR3 is built from 14 residues. Germline CDR1 is LNHDA and CDR2 is SQIVND (reference sequence). Per the study methods: Amplification from reference gene primers served as the basis for estimated nucleated cell counts. Sequenced by immunoSEQ multiplex PCR; TCRdb stores in-frame clones only, minus some. Clone size and V and J calls were adopted from that table, with D and trimming inferred from the DNA. Of 350,000 to 550,000 clones in the sample, approximately 90% were seen once.

The TCR sequence derives from a woman younger than 35 with acute COVID-19. Sequencing was carried out using PBMCs or T cells enriched from blood (not recorded which). The gene calls are TRBV19 and TRBJ1-2; TRBD1 agrees at 7 bases. CDR3 nucleotides: TGTGCCAGTAGATCCCCCGGGACAGACTATGGCTACACCTTC. Amino acids: CASRSPGTDYGYTF.